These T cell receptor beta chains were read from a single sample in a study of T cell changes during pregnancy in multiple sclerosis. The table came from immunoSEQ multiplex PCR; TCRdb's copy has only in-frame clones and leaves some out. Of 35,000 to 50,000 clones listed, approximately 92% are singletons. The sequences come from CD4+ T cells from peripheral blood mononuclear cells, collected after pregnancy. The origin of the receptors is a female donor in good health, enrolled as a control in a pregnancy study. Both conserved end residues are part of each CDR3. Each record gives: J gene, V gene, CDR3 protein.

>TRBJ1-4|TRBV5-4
CASSSGLPGEKLFF
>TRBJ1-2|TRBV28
CASSRSEGYTF
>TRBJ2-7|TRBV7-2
CASSSTGTEGYEQYF
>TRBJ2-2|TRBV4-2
CASSPNPGLAGAGELFF
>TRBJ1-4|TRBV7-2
CASSLTLVEKLFF
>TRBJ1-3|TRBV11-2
CASSNLDRVFGNTIYF
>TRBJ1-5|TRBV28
CASTLPARQPQHF
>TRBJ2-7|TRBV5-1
CASSLGWLAETYEQYF
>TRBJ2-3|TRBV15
CATSIRQGWTDTQYF
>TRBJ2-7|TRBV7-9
CASTNPGQGSYEQYF
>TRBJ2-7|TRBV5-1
CASSPTRTSGSESGEQYF
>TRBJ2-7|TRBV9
CASSVGDRGLYEQYF
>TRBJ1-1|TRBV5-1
CASMGALNTEAFF
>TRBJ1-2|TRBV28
CASSITGGAGGYTF
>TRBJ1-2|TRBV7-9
CASSLIGDGGYTF
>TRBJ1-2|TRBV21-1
CASSFQPAGQGFRYGYTF
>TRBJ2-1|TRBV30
CAWTSGSVGEQFF
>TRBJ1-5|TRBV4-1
CASSRGPEGNQPQHF
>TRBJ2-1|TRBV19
CATRDFGSDEQFF
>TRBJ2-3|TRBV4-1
CASSPQPGADTQYF
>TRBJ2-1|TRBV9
CASSQDVAGYNEQFF
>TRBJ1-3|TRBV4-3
CASSRQGGSGNTIYF
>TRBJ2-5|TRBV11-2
CASSSSGGALETQYF
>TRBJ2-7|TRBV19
CASSKLLAGVDEQYF
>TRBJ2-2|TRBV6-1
CASSESVRGNTGELFF
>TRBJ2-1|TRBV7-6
CASSLAGTGMYNEQFF